The rows below give T cell receptor beta chains drawn from one sample of a study of T cell responses to AZD1222 COVID-19 vaccine. Profiled with immunoSEQ multiplex PCR; TCRdb holds only in-frame clones, not every one. The sample holds around 99,000 clones, around 91% seen once. The sample in question was peripheral blood, obtained on day 0 of AZD1222 vaccination. The receptors shown here come from an adult in good health. Each CDR3 is given with its conserved first and last residue. Each record gives: J gene, CDR3 length, V gene, clone size, D gene, CDR3 protein, CDR3 DNA. D genes are given only for firm matches. For some rows the clone size is stated as once, few or many, or as a class when expanded; others skip it.

>TRBJ1-5|14|TRBV6-2/TRBV6-3|-|TRBD1
CASSSGGGFQPQHF
TGTGCCAGCAGTTCCGGAGGGGGCTTCCAGCCCCAGCATTTT
>TRBJ1-2|13|TRBV5-1|-|-
CASSLDLGVGYTF
TGCGCCAGCAGCTTGGATCTAGGCGTTGGCTACACCTTC
>TRBJ2-7|14|TRBV20-1|-|-
CSASPGTNLREQYF
TGCAGTGCTAGTCCCGGGACCAACCTCCGCGAGCAGTACTTC
>TRBJ1-2|15|TRBV14|-|-
CASSQDPRFGYGYTF
TGTGCCAGCAGCCAAGATCCAAGGTTTGGGTATGGCTACACCTTC
>TRBJ1-5|18|TRBV23-1|-|TRBD1
CASSPGGQGGDSNQPQHF
TGCGCCAGCAGTCCCGGGGGACAGGGGGGGGATAGCAATCAGCCCCAGCATTTT
>TRBJ1-2|14|TRBV7-2|-|-
CASSETTGTGGYTF
TGTGCCAGCAGCGAGACAACAGGGACGGGTGGCTACACCTTC
>TRBJ1-2|13|TRBV29-1|-|-
CSVESTGHYGYTF
TGCAGCGTCGAATCGACAGGCCACTATGGCTACACCTTC
>TRBJ2-2|13|TRBV30|-|-
CAWSVPNTGELFF
TGTGCCTGGAGTGTACCTAACACCGGGGAGCTGTTTTTT
>TRBJ2-1|17|TRBV12-5|-|TRBD1
CASGPGTGSWGRNEQFF
TGTGCTAGTGGTCCAGGGACAGGGAGTTGGGGCCGCAATGAGCAGTTCTTC
>TRBJ1-2|14|TRBV6-2/TRBV6-3|-|-
CASSYRTGSNGYTF
TGTGCCAGCAGTTACCGTACAGGGAGCAATGGCTACACCTTC
>TRBJ1-5|14|TRBV19|-|-
CASATDSGNQPQHF
TGTGCCAGTGCCACCGACAGCGGCAATCAGCCCCAGCATTTT
>TRBJ2-2|13|TRBV11-3|-|-
CASSLAPGGELFF
TGTGCCAGCAGCTTAGCTCCAGGCGGGGAGCTGTTTTTT
>TRBJ1-2|17|TRBV27|-|TRBD1
CASSLSGIQGRIDGYTF
TGTGCCAGCAGTTTATCAGGAATACAGGGGAGGATAGATGGCTACACCTTC
>TRBJ1-2|13|TRBV28|-|-
CASSRLGSYGYTF
TGTGCCAGCTCGAGGCTGGGGAGCTATGGCTACACCTTC
>TRBJ2-3|15|TRBV5-6|-|-
CASSTRGGRTDTQYF
TGTGCCAGCAGCACTAGGGGGGGCCGCACAGATACGCAGTATTTT
>TRBJ2-7|14|TRBV28|-|-
CASSQAGRAYEQYF
TGTGCCAGCTCACAAGCTGGCAGAGCCTACGAGCAGTACTTC
>TRBJ2-1|15|TRBV7-3|-|-
CASSLTRAGRNEQFF
TGTGCCAGCAGCCTAACGAGGGCGGGAAGGAATGAGCAGTTCTTC
>TRBJ1-5|15|TRBV19|-|TRBD1
CASQYGTELNQPQHF
TGTGCCAGCCAATACGGGACAGAATTAAATCAGCCCCAGCATTTT
>TRBJ1-2|13|TRBV15|-|-
CATSRDSVYGYTF
TGTGCCACCAGCAGAGACAGTGTCTATGGCTACACCTTC
>TRBJ1-6|15|TRBV27|-|TRBD1
CASSLSTGGISPLHF
TGTGCCAGCAGTTTATCGACAGGGGGCATATCACCCCTCCACTTT
>TRBJ2-7|12|TRBV29-1|-|-
CSVERESHEQYF
TGCAGCGTTGAAAGGGAGTCCCACGAGCAGTACTTC
>TRBJ1-1|15|TRBV6-2/TRBV6-3|-|-
CASSYSYWENTEAFF
TGTGCCAGCAGTTACTCGTATTGGGAGAACACTGAAGCTTTCTTT
>TRBJ2-7|12|TRBV6-2/TRBV6-3|-|-
CASSSLSYEQYF
TGTGCCAGCAGTTCCCTCTCATACGAGCAGTACTTC
>TRBJ2-1|17|TRBV6-2/TRBV6-3|-|TRBD1
CASSDPGQGVWANEQFF
TGTGCCAGCAGTGACCCGGGACAGGGGGTCTGGGCCAATGAGCAGTTCTTC
>TRBJ2-7|16|TRBV7-2|-|-
CASSQNRDANPYEQYF
TGTGCCAGCAGCCAAAACAGGGACGCGAACCCCTACGAGCAGTACTTC
>TRBJ2-5|15|TRBV3-1/TRBV3-2|-|TRBD1
CASSQRTGGAETQYF
TGTGCCAGCAGCCAACGGACAGGGGGCGCGGAGACCCAGTACTTC
>TRBJ2-5|18|TRBV5-1|-|TRBD2
CASSLLSTSGGVQETQYF
TGCGCCAGCAGCTTACTAAGTACTAGCGGGGGCGTCCAAGAGACCCAGTACTTC
>TRBJ2-2|15|TRBV6-5|-|TRBD2
CASSQTSGGLLELFF
TGTGCCAGCAGTCAAACTAGCGGTGGTCTATTGGAGCTGTTTTTT
>TRBJ1-1|13|TRBV9|once|-
CASSVGSGTEAFF
TGTGCCAGCAGCGTAGGCAGCGGCACTGAAGCTTTCTTT
>TRBJ1-1|13|TRBV19|-|TRBD1
CASSTNRGTEAFF
TGTGCCAGTAGTACCAACAGGGGGACTGAAGCTTTCTTT
>TRBJ1-2|13|TRBV30|-|-
CAWSRTGAYGYTF
TGTGCCTGGAGTCGCACAGGAGCCTATGGCTACACCTTC
>TRBJ2-1|16|TRBV15|once|-
CATSRDRGTQINEQFF
TGTGCCACCAGCAGAGATCGCGGGACTCAGATCAATGAGCAGTTCTTC
>TRBJ2-5|11|TRBV7-9|-|-
CASGGQETQYF
TGTGCCAGCGGGGGTCAAGAGACCCAGTACTTC
>TRBJ1-2|15|TRBV2|-|-
CASKFPGPNIYGYTF
TGTGCCAGCAAGTTCCCGGGTCCGAATATCTATGGCTACACCTTC
>TRBJ2-5|16|TRBV18|-|TRBD2
CASSPRLAGNQETQYF
TGTGCCAGCTCACCAAGGCTAGCGGGGAACCAAGAGACCCAGTACTTC
>TRBJ1-2|12|TRBV25-1|-|-
CASSAGAQGYTF
TGTGCCAGCAGTGCGGGGGCTCAAGGCTACACCTTC
>TRBJ1-3|17|TRBV11-2|-|TRBD1
CASRLTGSKISGNTIYF
TGTGCCAGCAGGTTGACAGGGAGCAAAATCTCTGGAAACACCATATATTTT
>TRBJ1-5|13|TRBV3-1/TRBV3-2|-|-
CASSQTAHQPQHF
TGTGCCAGCAGCCAGACCGCCCATCAGCCCCAGCATTTT
>TRBJ1-2|11|TRBV20-1|-|-
CSVLAGYGYTF
TGCAGTGTTTTGGCAGGCTATGGCTACACCTTC
>TRBJ2-3|12|TRBV12-3/TRBV12-4|-|-
CASRPEGDTQYF
TGTGCCAGCAGGCCCGAGGGAGATACGCAGTATTTT
>TRBJ1-4|15|TRBV7-2|-|-
CASSLGTGFNEKLFF
TGTGCCAGCAGCTTAGGTACAGGATTTAATGAAAAACTGTTTTTT
>TRBJ1-5|13|TRBV12-3/TRBV12-4|-|-
CASSLNSNQPQHF
TGTGCCAGCAGTTTAAACAGCAATCAGCCCCAGCATTTT
>TRBJ2-5|16|TRBV3-1/TRBV3-2|-|TRBD1
CASTTGDLGYQETQYF
TGTGCCAGCACGACAGGGGACCTTGGGTACCAAGAGACCCAGTACTTC
>TRBJ1-2|13|TRBV5-6|-|-
CASRSQGPYGYTF
TGTGCCAGCAGGTCCCAGGGACCCTATGGCTACACCTTC